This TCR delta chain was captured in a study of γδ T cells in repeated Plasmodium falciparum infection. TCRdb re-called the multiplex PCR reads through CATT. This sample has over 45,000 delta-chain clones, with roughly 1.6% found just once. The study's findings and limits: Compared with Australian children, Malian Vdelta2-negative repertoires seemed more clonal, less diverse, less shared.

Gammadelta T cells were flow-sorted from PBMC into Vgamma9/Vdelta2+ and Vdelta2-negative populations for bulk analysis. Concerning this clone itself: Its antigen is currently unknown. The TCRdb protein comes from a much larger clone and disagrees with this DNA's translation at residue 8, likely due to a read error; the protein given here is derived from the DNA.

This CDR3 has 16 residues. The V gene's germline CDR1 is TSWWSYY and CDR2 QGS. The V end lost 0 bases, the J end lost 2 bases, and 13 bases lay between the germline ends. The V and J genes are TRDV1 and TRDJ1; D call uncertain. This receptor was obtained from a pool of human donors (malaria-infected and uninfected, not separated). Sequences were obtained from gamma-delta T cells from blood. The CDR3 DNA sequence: TGTGCTCTTGGGGAACTGAGGGGTACGGGTACCGATAAACTCATCTTT. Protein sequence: CALGELRGTGTDKLIF.